Listed below are T cell receptor beta chains from one sample, sequenced in a study of shared clonotypes between healthy human individuals. The method was immunoSEQ multiplex PCR; TCRdb's version includes in-frame clones alone and lacks a portion of them. This sample has some 800,000 clones, with more than 85% found just once. Sequenced input: naive CD8+ T cells sorted from blood. The receptors were gathered from a man in his thirties or forties in good health. CDR3s include the opening cysteine and the closing phenylalanine or tryptophan. Fields, in order: V gene, J gene, CDR3 protein.

TRBV29-1,TRBJ1-1,CSVDGHGGGSEAFF
TRBV7-9,TRBJ2-7,CASSDRPYEQYF
TRBV4-1,TRBJ2-7,CASSPQRAATYEQYF
TRBV19,TRBJ2-3,CASSILAGGTDTQYF
TRBV29-1,TRBJ2-7,CSVEYLDAGGPDEQYF
TRBV5-6,TRBJ1-1,CASSLALEGGILNTEAFF
TRBV6-5,TRBJ2-1,CASSYGLGDVYNEQFF
TRBV29-1,TRBJ2-2,CSVVSGLNTGELFF
TRBV12-5,TRBJ2-1,CASGLGTSGRVYNEQFF
TRBV7-9,TRBJ2-2,CARGASGELFF